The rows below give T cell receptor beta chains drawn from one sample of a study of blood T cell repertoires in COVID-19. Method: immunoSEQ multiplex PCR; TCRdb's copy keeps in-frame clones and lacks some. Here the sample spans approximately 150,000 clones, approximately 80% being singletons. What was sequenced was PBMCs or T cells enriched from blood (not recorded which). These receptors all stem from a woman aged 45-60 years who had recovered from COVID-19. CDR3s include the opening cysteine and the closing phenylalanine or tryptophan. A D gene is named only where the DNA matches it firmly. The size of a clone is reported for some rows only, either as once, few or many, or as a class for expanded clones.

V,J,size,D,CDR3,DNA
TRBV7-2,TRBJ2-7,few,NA,CASSLAQGVSYEQYF,TGTGCCAGCAGCTTAGCTCAGGGTGTCTCCTACGAGCAGTACTTC
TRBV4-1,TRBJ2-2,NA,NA,CASSPGLPFRELFF,TGCGCCAGCAGCCCGGGACTTCCCTTCCGGGAGCTGTTTTTT
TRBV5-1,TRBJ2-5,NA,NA,CASSPLRGEETQYF,TGCGCCAGCAGCCCCCTGCGGGGCGAAGAGACCCAGTACTTC
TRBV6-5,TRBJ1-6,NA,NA,CASSYLRSSYNSPLHF,TGTGCCAGCAGTTACCTGAGGAGCTCCTATAATTCACCCCTCCACTTT
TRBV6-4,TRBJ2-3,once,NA,CATPGLTTDTQYF,TGTGCCACTCCGGGACTGACTACAGATACGCAGTATTTT
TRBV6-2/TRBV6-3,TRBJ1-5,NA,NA,CASSYLYGVKEGGANQPQHF,TGTGCCAGCAGTTACTTGTATGGGGTAAAGGAAGGGGGGGCCAATCAGCCCCAGCATTTT
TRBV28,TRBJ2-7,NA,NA,CASSYGQLYYEQYF,TGTGCCAGCAGTTACGGACAACTATATTACGAGCAGTACTTC
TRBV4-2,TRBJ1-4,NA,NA,CASSQGGTGQYEKLFF,TGTGCCAGCAGCCAAGGCGGAACCGGACAGTATGAAAAACTGTTTTTT
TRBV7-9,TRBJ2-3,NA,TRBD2,CASSPGGGYTDTQYF,TGTGCCAGCAGCCCTGGGGGGGGTTACACAGATACGCAGTATTTT
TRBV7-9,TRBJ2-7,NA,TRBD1,CASSGTAYEQYF,TGTGCCAGCTCTGGGACAGCCTACGAGCAGTACTTC
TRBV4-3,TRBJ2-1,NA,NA,CASSQDLPGLGNEQFF,TGCGCCAGCAGCCAAGATTTGCCAGGCCTTGGAAATGAGCAGTTCTTC
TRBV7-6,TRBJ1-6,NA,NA,CASSNSNSPLHF,TGTGCCAGCAGCAACAGTAATTCACCCCTCCACTTT
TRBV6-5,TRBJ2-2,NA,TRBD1,CASSSQGQEGPGELFF,TGTGCCAGCAGTTCCCAGGGACAGGAGGGCCCCGGGGAGCTGTTTTTT
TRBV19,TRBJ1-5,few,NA,CASSKMRGLGSNQPQHF,TGTGCCAGTAGTAAAATGCGAGGGCTGGGGAGCAATCAGCCCCAGCATTTT
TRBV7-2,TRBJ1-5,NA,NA,CASSESGTQHF,TGTGCCAGCAGCGAATCAGGGACCCAGCATTTT
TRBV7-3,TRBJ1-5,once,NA,CASSRGSNQPQHF,TGTGCCAGCAGCCGAGGTAGCAATCAGCCCCAGCATTTT
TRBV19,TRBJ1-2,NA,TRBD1,CASSKFTETGVNYGYTF,TGTGCCAGTAGTAAATTTACGGAGACAGGGGTTAACTATGGCTACACCTTC
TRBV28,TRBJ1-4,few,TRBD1,CASTPDREKLFF,TGTGCCAGCACCCCGGACAGGGAAAAACTGTTTTTT
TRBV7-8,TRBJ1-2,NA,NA,CASRQGINYGYTF,TGTGCCAGCAGACAGGGAATAAACTATGGCTACACCTTC
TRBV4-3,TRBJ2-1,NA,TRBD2,CASKAGGGNEQFF,TGCGCCAGCAAAGCGGGAGGAGGCAATGAGCAGTTCTTC
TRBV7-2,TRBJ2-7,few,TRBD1,CASSLDSGQGAWEQYF,TGTGCCAGCAGCTTAGACTCAGGACAGGGGGCGTGGGAGCAGTACTTC
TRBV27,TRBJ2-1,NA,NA,CASSSGTRGEQFF,TGTGCCAGCAGTTCCGGGACGCGGGGTGAGCAGTTCTTC
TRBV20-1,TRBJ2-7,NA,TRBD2,CSAGAGGVTVAEQYF,TGCAGTGCTGGTGCGGGAGGGGTCACGGTGGCCGAGCAGTACTTC
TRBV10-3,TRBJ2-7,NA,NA,CAISETENSYEQYF,TGTGCCATCAGTGAAACGGAGAACTCCTACGAGCAGTACTTC
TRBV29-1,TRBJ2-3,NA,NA,CSVEVIGSTDTQYF,TGCAGCGTTGAAGTGATCGGGAGCACAGATACGCAGTATTTT
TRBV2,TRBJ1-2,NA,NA,CASSEYRDNYGYTF,TGTGCCAGCAGTGAATACAGGGATAACTATGGCTACACCTTC
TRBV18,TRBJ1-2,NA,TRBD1,CASSPTGTGYSIYGYTF,TGTGCCAGCTCACCGACCGGGACAGGGTATTCAATCTATGGCTACACCTTC
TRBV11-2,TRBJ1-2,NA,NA,CASSLYPVRGYTF,TGTGCCAGCAGCTTATACCCGGTCCGGGGCTACACCTTC
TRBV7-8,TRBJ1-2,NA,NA,CASSLSPTGNYGYTF,TGTGCCAGCAGCTTGAGCCCTACCGGGAACTATGGCTACACCTTC
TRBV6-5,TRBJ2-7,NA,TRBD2,CASLPGGAYEQYF,TGTGCCAGCCTACCGGGAGGGGCTTACGAGCAGTACTTC